This record concerns one TCR beta chain sequence. Antigen specificity is unknown. Method: immunoSEQ multiplex PCR; TCRdb's copy keeps in-frame clones and lacks some. The sample consists of around 110,000 clones, about 90% of them appearing once. This record belongs to a study of T cell responses to AZD1222 COVID-19 vaccine. Study-level points and caveats: Nearly half of unique spike-specific TCRs reportedly avoided B.1.351 and B.1.1.7 mutated regions. Sampling captured repertoires only after the peak T cell response. The number of AZD1222 recipients seropositive at baseline was only six.

The TCR originated in an adult who received the AZD1222 COVID-19 vaccine. The sequencing here drew on peripheral blood, taken 28 days after the second AZD1222 dose.

The CDR3 nucleotides read TGTGCCAGCAGCCTGGGACAGGGTAGGGATGAGCAGTTCTTC. It encodes CASSLGQGRDEQFF. The J gene is TRBJ2-1, the V gene TRBV7-2; 9 bases line up with TRBD1. The junction had 7 bases not matched to a gene; V was cut back by 5 bases and J by 8 bases. Germline V gene lookup returns CDR1 SGHTA and CDR2 FQGNSA. The CDR3 extends over 14 amino acids.